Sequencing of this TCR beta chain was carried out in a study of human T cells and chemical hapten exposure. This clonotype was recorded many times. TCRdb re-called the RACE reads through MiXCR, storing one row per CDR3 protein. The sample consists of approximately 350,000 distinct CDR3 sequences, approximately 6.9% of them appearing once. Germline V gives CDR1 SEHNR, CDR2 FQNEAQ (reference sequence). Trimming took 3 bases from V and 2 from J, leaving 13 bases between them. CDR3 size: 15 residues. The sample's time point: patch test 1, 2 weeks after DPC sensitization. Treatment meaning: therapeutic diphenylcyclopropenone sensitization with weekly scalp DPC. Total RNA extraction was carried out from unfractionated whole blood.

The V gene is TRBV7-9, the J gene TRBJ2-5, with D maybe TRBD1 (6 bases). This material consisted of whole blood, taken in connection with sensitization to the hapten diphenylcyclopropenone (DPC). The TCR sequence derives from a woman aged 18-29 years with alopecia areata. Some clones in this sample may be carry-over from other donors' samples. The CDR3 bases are TGTGCCAGCAGCTTGACCGGACAGAGACAAGAGACCCAGTACTTC. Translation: CASSLTGQRQETQYF.